This T cell receptor beta chain emerged from a study of cytomegalovirus exposure and HLA in healthy donors. Study-wide points: Relative to the approximately 700-donor mean, N-insertions were reportedly fewer in an Asian-associated ancestry cluster in a later analysis. For presence/absence analyses, sequencing depth was assumed to be roughly uniform across donors.

Points on this clone: No antigen is known for it.

Germline-derived CDR1 and CDR2 are MNHEY and SMNVEV (reference sequence). Trimming shortened V by 6 bases and J by 6 bases, and 24 bases separated the two germline ends. CDR3 size: 17 residues. The PCR was carried out with 60 Vbeta primers and 13 Jbeta primers. Authors' methods: Later, an analysis found 80 million or so unique TCR beta chains, and about 9.9 million of these were shared. TCRdb's copy holds only in-frame clones and misses some; the assay was immunoSEQ multiplex PCR. V and J calls and clone size are copied from that table; D and trimming were computed from the DNA. The sample includes about 160,000 clones, 81% of them seen just once.

V usage is TRBV27 and J usage is TRBJ2-1; D might be TRBD1 (7 bases). The receptor comes from a woman between 50 and 59 years old in good health and CMV-seronegative. Sequenced input: PBMCs. The CDR3 region has the DNA TGTGCCAGCAGACGGTCCGTACAGGGGAGGTGGAGCAATGAGCAGTTCTTC. Translating it yields CASRRSVQGRWSNEQFF.